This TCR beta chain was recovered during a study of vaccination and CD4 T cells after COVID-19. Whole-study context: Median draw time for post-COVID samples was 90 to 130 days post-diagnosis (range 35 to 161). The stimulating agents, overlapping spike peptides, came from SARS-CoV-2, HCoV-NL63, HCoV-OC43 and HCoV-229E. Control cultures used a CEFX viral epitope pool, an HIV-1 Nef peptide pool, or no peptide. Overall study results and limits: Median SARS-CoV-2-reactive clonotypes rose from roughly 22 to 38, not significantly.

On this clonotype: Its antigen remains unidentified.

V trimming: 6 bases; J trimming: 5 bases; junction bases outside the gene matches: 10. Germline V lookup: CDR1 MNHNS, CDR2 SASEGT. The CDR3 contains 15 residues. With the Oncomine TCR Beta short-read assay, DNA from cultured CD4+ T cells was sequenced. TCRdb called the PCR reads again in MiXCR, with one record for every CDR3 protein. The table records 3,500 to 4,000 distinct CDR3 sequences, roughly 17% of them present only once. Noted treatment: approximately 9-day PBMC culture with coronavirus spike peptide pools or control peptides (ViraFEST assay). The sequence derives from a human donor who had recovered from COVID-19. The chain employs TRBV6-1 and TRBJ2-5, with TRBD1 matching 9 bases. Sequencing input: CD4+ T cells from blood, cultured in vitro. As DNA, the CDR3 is TGTGCCAGCAGGGCTTACGGGACAGGGATGGAGACCCAGTACTTC. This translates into CASRAYGTGMETQYF.